This T cell receptor beta chain emerged from a study of T cell responses to AZD1222 COVID-19 vaccine. Study outcomes and limitations: CD4 TCRs covered the whole spike, strongest at regions 160-218 and 743-854. Clonal diversity was possibly underestimated, and white British individuals and females predominated among donors. Seropositivity was recorded at baseline in only 6 or 7 AZD1222 recipients.

A note on this clone: The antigen is not known.

Data came from immunoSEQ multiplex PCR; TCRdb stores just in-frame clones and leaves some out. The sample comprises some 150,000 clones, roughly four fifths of which are singletons, and about 4% rests with the top ten. This clonotype was obtained from an adult in good health. Sequenced here: peripheral blood, sampled on day 0 of MenACWY control vaccination.

In DNA form, the CDR3 reads TGTGCCAGTAGTAGAGGGACAGGGGGCGAAGAGACCCAGTACTTC. Protein sequence: CASSRGTGGEETQYF. The chain employs TRBV19 and TRBJ2-5, with 12 bases fitting TRBD1. Germline V gives CDR1 LNHDA, CDR2 SQIVND (reference sequence). Unmatched junction bases numbered 3, after V lost 4 bases and J lost 3 bases. This CDR3 has 15 residues.